This is a list of T cell receptor beta chains from one sample in a study of cytomegalovirus exposure and HLA in healthy donors. Here immunoSEQ multiplex PCR was the method, and the copy in TCRdb shows in-frame clones only, minus some. This repertoire shows more than 150,000 clones, roughly 80% found once; its top ten account for more than 1.5%. The sequencing input was PBMCs. These receptors originate from a man aged 50-60 years in good health and CMV-seronegative. Each CDR3 is given with its conserved first and last residue. The D gene is left open where the match is weak. Rows give clone size only sometimes, using once, few, many, or a class for an expanded clone.

D gene,clone size,J gene,V gene,CDR3 DNA,CDR3 protein
-,once,TRBJ1-2,TRBV27,TGTGCCAGCAGTTTAGGGGGGGGGATCGGCTACACCTTC,CASSLGGGIGYTF
TRBD1,-,TRBJ2-7,TRBV28,TGTGCCGGGGGACAGGGCCTTCGGGAGCAGTACTTC,CAGGQGLREQYF
-,-,TRBJ1-1,TRBV7-6,TGTGCCAGCAGCTCAGGTCTTGAAAACACTGAAGCTTTCTTT,CASSSGLENTEAFF
-,-,TRBJ2-7,TRBV19,TGTGCCAGTAGTGGGCCTTTAGGGGTCGGTTACGAGCAGTACTTC,CASSGPLGVGYEQYF
-,-,TRBJ2-2,TRBV11-1,TGTGCCAGCAGCTTAATCCAGAGCGTTTTATTGGGGGAGCTGTTTTTT,CASSLIQSVLLGELFF
-,-,TRBJ2-5,TRBV7-9,TGTGCCAGCAGTTTAAGCAGGGCCCTCACTATACAAGAGACCCAGTACTTC,CASSLSRALTIQETQYF
-,-,TRBJ1-5,TRBV7-2,TGTGCCAGCAGCAATCATTATCAGCCCCAGCATTTT,CASSNHYQPQHF
TRBD2,-,TRBJ2-7,TRBV25-1,TGTGCCACTCAGCGGGGTTCCTACGAGCAGTACTTC,CATQRGSYEQYF
-,-,TRBJ2-5,TRBV7-9,TGTGCCAGCAGCTTTCATACAGACCAAGAGACCCAGTACTTC,CASSFHTDQETQYF
TRBD2,-,TRBJ2-1,TRBV30,TGTGCCTGGGGTGGAAGGGGAACCGGGACTAGCGGGGGATACAATGAGCAGTTCTTC,CAWGGRGTGTSGGYNEQFF
-,-,TRBJ2-1,TRBV5-5,TGTGCCAGCAGCTTGTGGGGGCCCTACAATGAGCAGTTCTTC,CASSLWGPYNEQFF
TRBD1,-,TRBJ1-3,TRBV6-1,TGTGCCAGCAGTGAAGCGGTGGGACAGGGAGACCTCTCTGGAAACACCATATATTTT,CASSEAVGQGDLSGNTIYF
TRBD1,-,TRBJ1-6,TRBV25-1,TGTGCCAGCAGTGGTAGGACAGGTTCATCAGCCCTCCACTTT,CASSGRTGSSALHF
-,-,TRBJ1-3,TRBV11-2,TGTGCCAGCAGCCCAGGGCCGGGCTCTGGAAACACCATATATTTT,CASSPGPGSGNTIYF
TRBD2,-,TRBJ2-5,TRBV5-6,TGTGCCAGCAGCTTGAGAGGGGCCATCTCGACTAGCGGGAGAAAGACCCAGTACTTC,CASSLRGAISTSGRKTQYF
-,-,TRBJ1-4,TRBV15,TGTGCCACCAGCAGACAACAGGGAACTAATGAAAAACTGTTTTTT,CATSRQQGTNEKLFF
-,-,TRBJ1-2,TRBV11-2,TGTGCCAGCACCAAGGACGGGGGAAACTATGGCTACACCTTC,CASTKDGGNYGYTF
TRBD2,-,TRBJ2-7,TRBV19,TGTGCCAGTAGTATAGCGCTAGCGGGAGCCTACGAGCAGTACTTC,CASSIALAGAYEQYF
-,once,TRBJ1-1,TRBV7-9,TGTGCCAGCAACCTACGGGGGGTGAACACTGAAGCTTTCTTT,CASNLRGVNTEAFF
TRBD1,-,TRBJ1-5,TRBV7-2,TGTGCCAGCAGCTTAGTAAAGGGGGCACATCAGCCCCAGCATTTT,CASSLVKGAHQPQHF
-,-,TRBJ2-7,TRBV19,TGTGCCAGTCAGAGTCGGGTAACCTACGAGCAGTACTTC,CASQSRVTYEQYF
-,-,TRBJ2-2,TRBV7-8,TGTGCCAGCAGTCAAGGGAGGACTACCGGGGAGCTGTTTTTT,CASSQGRTTGELFF
TRBD1,-,TRBJ1-1,TRBV11-2,TGTGCCAGCACCCGGGACAGGTTGAACACTGAAGCTTTCTTT,CASTRDRLNTEAFF
-,once,TRBJ2-1,TRBV7-2,TGTGCCAGCAGTGCGGGGGCGGGGCGCGCTGAGCAGTTCTTC,CASSAGAGRAEQFF
-,-,TRBJ2-5,TRBV5-6,TGTGCCAGCAGTGGCGCTAGGTCCATTCAAGAGACCCAGTACTTC,CASSGARSIQETQYF
-,-,TRBJ2-3,TRBV4-1,TGCGCCAGCAGCCAAGATACTAGGACAGATACGCAGTATTTT,CASSQDTRTDTQYF
TRBD2,-,TRBJ2-5,TRBV4-1,TGCGCCAGCAGCCAAGATCAGGGACTAGCGGGTGCGTACCAAGAGACCCAGTACTTC,CASSQDQGLAGAYQETQYF
TRBD1,-,TRBJ2-7,TRBV10-3,TGTGCCATCAGCCTCGGACAGGGATCCTACGAGCAGTACTTC,CAISLGQGSYEQYF
-,-,TRBJ2-7,TRBV5-1,TGCGCCAGCAGCTTGGCCCAATCGATAGGGGCCGAGCAGTACTTC,CASSLAQSIGAEQYF
-,few,TRBJ1-5,TRBV6-5,TGTGCCAGCAGACCCAGGGATAGCAATCAGCCCCAGCATTTT,CASRPRDSNQPQHF
TRBD2,-,TRBJ2-2,TRBV7-2,TGTGCCAGCAGCCGCCCGTCAGGAGCGGGAGCGTTGGGCACCGGGGAGCTGTTTTTT,CASSRPSGAGALGTGELFF
-,-,TRBJ2-1,TRBV4-1,TGCGCCAGCAGCCAAGCGAGAGGGGGTCTTAATTTTGGCAATGAGCAGTTCTTC,CASSQARGGLNFGNEQFF
TRBD1,-,TRBJ2-7,TRBV28,TGTGCCAGCAGTTTAGTGGGGCAGGGGGTCTACGAGCAGTACTTC,CASSLVGQGVYEQYF
-,few,TRBJ1-4,TRBV6-6,TGTGCCAGCAGGTTACAGGGCCGAAAACTGTTTTTT,CASRLQGRKLFF
TRBD2,-,TRBJ2-2,TRBV7-2,TGTGCCAGCAGCTTAATTCCGGGAGGGCCTACCGGGGAGCTGTTTTTT,CASSLIPGGPTGELFF
TRBD1,-,TRBJ2-2,TRBV29-1,TGCAGCGTCCTGGGACAGGGGGTTCGTGGGGAGCTGTTTTTT,CSVLGQGVRGELFF
TRBD1,-,TRBJ1-1,TRBV9,TGTGCCAGCGTGGGTCTCCTTCCGAACAGGGGCATGAACACTGAAGCTTTCTTT,CASVGLLPNRGMNTEAFF